This TCR beta chain was recovered during a study of T-cell reconstitution after alpha-beta-depleted transplantation in children (dated by TCRdb to the mid-2010s). Regarding the complete study: Using TCR repertoire profiling, the study quantitatively followed how T-cell immune reconstitution unfolded in children after TCRalphabeta/CD19-depleted allogeneic hematopoietic cell transplantation.

What the work shows at the level of the full study, not this receptor alone: The apparently early recovery of alphabetaT-cell counts about two months after transplant reportedly depended on only several hundred rapidly expanded clones that came from non-depleted graft cells. In some patients, the high TCRbeta diversity seen at day 60 was put down to recipient T cells and intrathymic progenitors that had survived conditioning. The frequencies of hyperexpanded clones fell over the following months, and after one year, T-cell counts and TCRbeta diversity were mostly attributed to newly produced T cells.

The CDR3, cysteine through phenylalanine, is 16 amino acids long. The only DNA kept is the CDR3, 48 bases in frame from the first base. For CDR1 and CDR2, the germline V gene lists SGHRS and YFSETQ. Trimming takes 3 bases off V and 5 bases off J; junction bases not matched to a gene: 10. The treatment or condition label of this sample denotes: allogeneic hematopoietic cell transplantation with graft depleted of TCRalphabeta T cells and CD19 B cells. Transplant recipients were children who received TCRalphabeta/CD19-depleted allogeneic hematopoietic cell grafts. The library came from PCR. Instrument used: Illumina HiSeq 2500. TCR library preparation used molecular barcoding, with unique molecular identifiers applied to normalize quantification of the TCRbeta repertoire. TCRdb reworked the public reads: Q25 trimming with fastp, MiXCR clone assembly, productive beta chains retained. When rows share a CDR3 protein, they turn into one entry using the most common DNA and genes. This sample comprises about 170,000 distinct CDR3 sequences, 11% of them detected only once. The ten largest make up less than 15% of the sample.

This clonotype was observed many times. The antigen it binds to is not known. No base quality information exists; no much larger clone differs at one position. The input for sequencing was PBMCs, taken before TCRalphabeta/CD19-depleted stem cell transplant. The chain was built from TRBV5-1 and TRBJ2-1; the central 8 bases match TRBD1. This TCR was recovered from a boy aged 2 to 10 with acute myeloid leukemia, due to receive a stem cell transplant. The nucleotides read TGCGCCAGCAGCTCCGTCCGGGACAGGCTGAACAATGAGCAGTTCTTC. It codes for CASSSVRDRLNNEQFF.